This section outlines one TCR beta chain sequence together with its context. Its antigen is currently not known. Qualities for individual bases were not recorded, and no much larger clone is one base off. These data are taken from a study of T cell clonotyping in hematopoietic cell transplantation (dated by TCRdb to about 2021). With regard to the full study: A total of 110 to 150 blood samples were collected in the study from some 40 consecutive transplant recipients and their related donors. Recruitment of patients was conducted between 2015 and 2017, and follow-up was continued until late 2020 or death.

The immunoSEQ assay, a bias-controlled multiplex PCR using V- and J-specific primers, was used to amplify TCR beta CDR3 regions from genomic DNA. In a second PCR step, the CDR3 amplicons were tagged with a proprietary barcode plus Illumina adapter sequences. An Illumina MiSeq instrument was used for sequencing of the CDR3 libraries. Regarding the original processing steps: immunoSEQ Analyzer 3.0 was used for export and quality control, with R Bioconductor and Immunarch used for downstream analyses. Repertoire metrics were calculated using only productive rearrangements within the normalized downsampled data set. Clonotypes larger than 5 templates in the normalized cohort were defined as pathologically expanded. The Inverse Simpson Index was used to measure repertoire diversity. To capture all clonotypes, CMV-specificity analyses were performed on the non-normalized data set. The table comes from immuneACCESS by way of TCRdb, which keeps in-frame sequences with V and J called. Part of the clones is missing from these tables; in studies checked, under half for an unresolved V gene and the rest for unknown reasons. From that table come the V and J calls and clone size; the DNA was used to work out D and trimming. A total of tens of thousands of clones appear in this sample, 95% of them only once. The ten most abundant clones make up around 1% of the sample.

Summary of the overall study and its limitations: The sample size was limited, and because cells were not sorted, the contributions of CD4 and CD8 repertoires could not be separated. After transplant, TCR diversity in recipients dropped, and pathologically expanded clonotypes climbed progressively between day 30 and day 180. Inverse Simpson Index values from donors and from recipients before transplant predicted broader TCR repertoire diversity after transplant. Overlap with donor repertoires was found for only a small fraction of recipient repertoires, with over 97% found to appear de novo at the given depth.

For TCR beta sequencing, blood samples came from the related transplant donors. Nuclei Lysis Solution was used to extract genomic DNA from fresh or cryopreserved unfractionated peripheral blood mononuclear cells. The CDR3 spans 16 residues, from the cysteine through the phenylalanine. Only the CDR3 DNA is retained, 48 bases long and in frame from the first base. The V end loses 4 bases and the J end loses 1 base, and a stretch of 16 bases separates them. CDR1 and CDR2 were assigned from the germline V gene (reference sequence) as SGHNT and YYREEE. Rearrangement joined TRBV5-4 to TRBJ2-3; TRBD2 is possibly the D segment (6 matching bases). This sequence originates from a man aged 25-45 years in good health. Some clones in this sample may be carry-over from other donors' samples. Sequenced input: peripheral blood mononuclear cells. The DNA sequence is TGTGCCAGCAGCCCTGTTACGGCTAGCGGCACAGATACGCAGTATTTT. Its product reads: CASSPVTASGTDTQYF.